The rows below give T cell receptor beta chains drawn from one sample of a study of cytomegalovirus exposure and HLA in healthy donors. Some clones are missing from TCRdb's copy, which holds only in-frame ones; the method was immunoSEQ multiplex PCR. The sample contains more than 95,000 clones, 65% to 90% of which appear only once. Sequencing was performed on PBMCs. The receptors come from a woman in her 30s in good health and CMV-seronegative. CDR3s include the opening cysteine and the closing phenylalanine or tryptophan. D genes are given only for firm matches.

d_gene,j_gene,v_gene,CDR3aa,CDR3nt
NA,TRBJ1-1,TRBV2,CASSLNRLNTEAFF,TGTGCCAGCAGCTTGAACAGACTGAACACTGAAGCTTTCTTT
TRBD1,TRBJ2-6,TRBV27,CASGRDRGHPSGANVLTF,TGTGCCAGCGGGCGGGACAGGGGGCATCCCTCTGGGGCCAACGTCCTGACTTTC
NA,TRBJ2-7,TRBV21-1,CASSKRTSYEQYF,TGTGCCAGCAGCAAAAGGACTAGCTACGAGCAGTACTTC
NA,TRBJ2-1,TRBV2,CASSETGRSYNEQFF,TGTGCCAGCAGTGAAACTGGGAGATCCTACAATGAGCAGTTCTTC
NA,TRBJ1-1,TRBV19,CASFTEGVNTEAFF,TGTGCCAGCTTCACCGAGGGAGTGAACACTGAAGCTTTCTTT
TRBD2,TRBJ2-3,TRBV6-1,CASSALPGLAKGTDTQYF,TGTGCCAGCAGTGCACTACCGGGACTAGCAAAGGGCACAGATACGCAGTATTTT
NA,TRBJ2-7,TRBV6-5,CASSFTGTHAYEQYF,TGTGCCAGCAGTTTTACCGGGACACACGCCTACGAGCAGTACTTC
TRBD1,TRBJ1-1,TRBV5-1,CASSLQGANTEAFF,TGCGCCAGCAGCTTGCAGGGGGCGAACACTGAAGCTTTCTTT
TRBD1,TRBJ2-5,TRBV28,CASTNRGQGASQYF,TGTGCCAGCACAAATCGGGGACAGGGGGCTTCCCAGTACTTC
TRBD2,TRBJ2-2,TRBV5-1,CASSLVGRESGELFF,TGCGCCAGCAGCTTGGTGGGGCGGGAGTCCGGGGAGCTGTTTTTT